What follows are 32 T cell receptor beta chains derived from one specimen sequenced in a study of blood T cell repertoires in COVID-19. Sequencing used immunoSEQ multiplex PCR; TCRdb keeps in-frame clones, though not all of them. The profile shows over 110,000 clones, about nine tenths of them singletons. The specimen sequenced was PBMCs or T cells enriched from blood (not recorded which). The source is a man in his 60s who had recovered from COVID-19.

This clone was detected only a few times. The rearrangement joins TRBV29-1 to TRBJ1-4, with 7 bases aligning to TRBD1. The length of the CDR3 is 12 residues. Looked up from germline, CDR1 is SQVTM and CDR2 is ANQGSEA. V lost 7 bases to trimming and J lost 6 bases; unmatched junction nucleotides: 5. The CDR3 sequence: CSANRGHEKLFF. In DNA, the CDR3 is TGCAGCGCTAACAGGGGCCATGAAAAACTGTTTTTT.

J is TRBJ2-7 and V is TRBV5-1, with TRBD1 matching over 9 bases. This CDR3 is built from 17 residues. With V trimmed by 1 base and J by 1 base, 9 bases remained unmatched. Per the germline V gene, CDR1 is SGHRS and CDR2 is YFSETQ. This CDR3 is CASSLSPPGTGSYEQYF. The CDR3, as DNA: TGCGCCAGCAGCTTGTCCCCCCCCGGGACAGGGTCCTACGAGCAGTACTTC.

In DNA, the CDR3 is TGTGCCAGCAGCTTCGTACGGGACACCAGCACAGATACGCAGTATTTT. This translates into CASSFVRDTSTDTQYF. The chain uses TRBV7-8 and TRBJ2-3; D might be TRBD1 (6 bases). The V end was cut by 3 bases, the J end by 0 bases, with 13 bases between. Germline CDR1 SGHVS, CDR2 FQNEAQ. This CDR3 has 16 amino acids.

V is TRBV11-2 and J is TRBJ1-5; weak D call: TRBD1 (5 bases). Germline V gene lookup returns CDR1 SGHAT and CDR2 FQNNGV. Trimming removed 6 bases from V and 3 bases from J, with 18 bases in between. The CDR3 consists of 16 residues. The DNA for the CDR3 is TGTGCCAGCAGTTCTCATCCCTCAGGGAACAATCAGCCCCAGCATTTT. It yields the protein CASSSHPSGNNQPQHF.

The gene calls are TRBV5-4 and TRBJ1-6; possibly TRBD1 for D (5 bases). CDR1 is SGHNT and CDR2 is YYREEE in the germline V gene (reference sequence). Between the trimmed V and J ends, which lost 2 bases and 0 bases, there was a span of 9 bases. The CDR3 extends over 16 amino acids. The CDR3 is CASSFQGSSYNSPLHF. DNA of the CDR3: TGTGCCAGCAGCTTTCAGGGAAGCTCCTATAATTCACCCCTCCACTTT. The full variable domain, completed using reference TRBV5-4 and TRBJ1-6, is ETGVTQSPTHLIKTRGQQVTLRCSSQSGHNTVSWYQQALGQGPQFIFQYYREEENGRGNFPPRFSGLQFPNYSSELNVNALELDDSALYLCASSFQGSSYNSPLHFGNGTRLTVT.

V is TRBV7-9 and J is TRBJ1-2; D remains unclear. The CDR3 runs 16 residues. Germline CDR1 reads SEHNR; CDR2 reads FQNEAQ (reference sequence). V was clipped by 5 bases and J by 7 bases, with 23 bases between them. CDR3 sequence: CASSDTAALRTSGYTF. The CDR3 region has the DNA TGTGCCAGCAGCGATACTGCCGCTCTGAGGACTAGTGGCTACACCTTC.

CDR3 in DNA: TGTGCCAGCAGTGAAGGGGACAGGGCGGACTATGGCTACACCTTC. Its translation: CASSEGDRADYGYTF. This chain joins TRBV2 and TRBJ1-2, with 9 bases matching TRBD1. Germline lookup yields CDR1 SNHLY and CDR2 FYNNEI. The CDR3 has 15 amino acids. The J segment lost 3 bases and the V segment lost 1 base, leaving 3 bases of the junction unmatched.

The chain employs TRBV2 and TRBJ2-2; TRBD1 might be the D (5 bases). The V end was cut by 6 bases, the J end by 4 bases, with 9 bases between. Germline CDR1 is SNHLY and CDR2 is FYNNEI. This CDR3 is 13 amino acids long. For the CDR3, the DNA is TGTGCCAGCAGGGGGCAGCCCACCGGGGAGCTGTTTTTT. This encodes CASRGQPTGELFF. The entire variable domain, with the rest obtained from reference TRBV2 and TRBJ2-2, is as follows: EPEVTQTPSHQVTQMGQEVILRCVPISNHLYFYWYRQILGQKVEFLVSFYNNEISEKSEIFDDQFSVERPDGSNFTLKIRSTKLEDSAMYFCASRGQPTGELFFGEGSRLTVL.

This sequence joins TRBV7-2 and TRBJ2-3, with D unresolved. Between the trimmed V and J ends, which lost 5 bases and 0 bases, there was a span of 12 bases. The V gene's germline CDR1 is SGHTA and CDR2 FQGNSA. This CDR3 contains 15 residues. CDR3 bases: TGTGCCAGCAGCCAAACTCCTCATAGCACAGATACGCAGTATTTT. It yields the protein CASSQTPHSTDTQYF.

The chain joins TRBV14 to TRBJ1-2; 9 nucleotides agree with TRBD1. The V gene's germline CDR1 is SGHDN and CDR2 FVKESK. The trim removed 4 bases at V and 3 bases at J, leaving 12 bases unmatched. This CDR3 spans 17 amino acids. This CDR3 reads CASSPDRGFPSHYGYTF. The CDR3 DNA reads TGTGCCAGCAGCCCGGACAGGGGCTTCCCCTCCCACTATGGCTACACCTTC. Based on the CDR3 plus reference TRBV14 and TRBJ1-2, the full variable domain is EAGVTQFPSHSVIEKGQTVTLRCDPISGHDNLYWYRRVMGKEIKFLLHFVKESKQDESGMPNNRFLAERTGGTYSTLKVQPAELEDSGVYFCASSPDRGFPSHYGYTFGSGTRLTVV.

This clone has only one observation. DNA for the CDR3: TGTGCCAGCAGCTTGACTAGCGGCCCGAGGGAGGAGCAGTTCTTC. This encodes CASSLTSGPREEQFF. The chain employs TRBV9 and TRBJ2-1, with 9 bases that match TRBD2. Germline V gene sequence: CDR1 SGDLS, CDR2 YYNGEE. With 4 bases clipped from V and 10 bases from J, the junction kept 12 bases outside the gene matches. This CDR3 is built from 15 residues. The complete variable domain, with remaining parts taken from reference TRBV9 and TRBJ2-1, reads DSGVTQTPKHLITATGQRVTLRCSPRSGDLSVYWYQQSLDQGLQFLIQYYNGEERAKGNILERFSAQQFPDLHSELNLSSLELGDSALYFCASSLTSGPREEQFFGPGTRLTVL.

The V call is TRBV11-2, the J call TRBJ2-6, with 7 bases that match TRBD2. Germline loops: CDR1 SGHAT, CDR2 FQNNGV. With V trimmed by 1 base and J by 0 bases, 6 bases remained unmatched. The CDR3 spans 18 residues. CDR3 sequence: CASSLVSSGSSGANVLTF. The CDR3 region has the DNA TGTGCCAGCAGCTTAGTCTCTAGCGGTAGCTCTGGGGCCAACGTCCTGACTTTC.

This rearrangement joins TRBV6-6 to TRBJ2-1; 12 bases are shared with TRBD2. Germline V gene data show CDR1 as MNHNY and CDR2 as SVGAGI (reference sequence). The trim removed 5 bases at V and 8 bases at J, leaving 13 bases unmatched. There are 17 residues in the CDR3. The CDR3: CASSLSSTSGSSYEQFF. The CDR3 coding sequence is TGTGCCAGCAGTCTGTCCTCGACTAGCGGGAGTTCCTATGAGCAGTTCTTC.

This clone came up once. V usage is TRBV6-5 and J usage is TRBJ2-1; TRBD2 agrees at 7 bases. V shed 6 bases and J 2 bases; nucleotides not matched to a gene: 7. CDR3 length: 15 residues. Germline CDR1 and CDR2: MNHEY and SVGAGI. CDR3: CASSREGPPYNEQFF. The CDR3 bases are TGTGCCAGCAGCAGGGAGGGGCCCCCCTACAATGAGCAGTTCTTC.

This clone was seen only once. The chain couples TRBV9 to TRBJ1-2, with D perhaps matching TRBD1 (6 bases). V was shortened by 3 bases and J by 0 bases, with 9 bases between the two germline ends. The CDR3 loop spans 14 amino acids. Germline-derived CDR1 and CDR2 are SGDLS and YYNGEE. In DNA, the CDR3 is TGTGCCAGCAGCGGGACAGCTACTAACTATGGCTACACCTTC. It is translated as CASSGTATNYGYTF.

The chain couples TRBV2 to TRBJ1-1, with 7 bases that match TRBD1. CDR1 SNHLY and CDR2 FYNNEI come from the germline V gene. The CDR3 extends over 13 amino acids. The V and J ends lost 4 bases and 5 bases, in that order; junction bases with no gene match: 4. CDR3: CASSVDRETEAFF. In DNA, the CDR3 is TGTGCCAGCAGTGTTGACAGGGAGACTGAAGCTTTCTTT.

The chain combines TRBV5-1 with TRBJ2-2, with TRBD2 as a possible D gene (5 bases). Trimming left V 3 bases short and J 3 bases short, with 15 bases between. In germline, CDR1 is SGHRS, CDR2 YFSETQ. CDR3 length: 16 amino acids. CDR3: CASSSRTSGDTGELFF. CDR3 coding DNA: TGCGCCAGCAGCTCCCGGACTTCCGGGGACACCGGGGAGCTGTTTTTT.

The rearrangement uses TRBV2 and TRBJ1-3, with a weak D call TRBD1 (6 bases). The CDR3 length is 15 residues. Trimming took 5 bases from V and 10 from J, leaving 21 bases between them. CDR1 and CDR2 (germline): SNHLY, FYNNEI. The CDR3 sequence: CASSRDRSTLGTIYF. For the CDR3, the DNA is TGTGCCAGCAGTCGAGACAGGTCCACCCTTGGGACCATATATTTT.

This clone has just a few counts. The chain carries TRBV15 and TRBJ2-1; D possibly corresponds to TRBD1 (6 bases). From germline, CDR1 is LNHNV and CDR2 YYDKDF (reference sequence). Trimming cost V 1 base and J 7 bases, with 11 bases left between them. The CDR3 is made up of 14 amino acids. The CDR3 region has the DNA TGTGCCACCAGCAGAGGGGGGCGCGCGAATGAGCAGTTCTTC. This translates into CATSRGGRANEQFF. The full variable domain, its missing parts supplied by reference TRBV15 and TRBJ2-1, is DAMVIQNPRYQVTQFGKPVTLSCSQTLNHNVMYWYQQKSSQAPKLLFHYYDKDFNNEADTPDNFQSRRPNTSFCFLDIRSPGLGDTAMYLCATSRGGRANEQFFGPGTRLTVL.

In its sample, this clone ranks as medium-sized. The V gene is TRBV27, the J gene TRBJ2-7, with D hard to call. This CDR3 spans 14 amino acids. Trimming pared 6 bases from V and 3 bases from J, leaving 15 bases between. In germline, CDR1 is MNHEY, CDR2 SMNVEV (reference sequence). The CDR3 sequence: CASRLGPAHYEQYF. CDR3 nucleotides: TGTGCCAGCAGATTAGGGCCTGCCCACTACGAGCAGTACTTC.

V usage is TRBV28 and J usage is TRBJ2-1, with 8 bases that match TRBD1. Germline CDR1 and CDR2: MDHEN and SYDVKM. The CDR3 spans 15 residues. V shed 6 bases and J 0 bases; nucleotides not matched to a gene: 4. The chain's CDR3 is CASSHRGSSYNEQFF. The CDR3 coding sequence is TGTGCCAGCAGCCACAGGGGGAGCTCCTACAATGAGCAGTTCTTC.

This chain uses TRBV5-1 with TRBJ2-3, with TRBD1 as a possible D gene (5 bases). CDR1 is SGHRS and CDR2 is YFSETQ in the germline V gene. The CDR3 spans 14 residues. V was pared by 8 bases and J by 2 bases, with 15 bases between. CDR3 sequence reads: CASKTTEVTDTQYF. In nucleotides, the CDR3 is TGCGCCAGTAAAACGACAGAAGTCACAGATACGCAGTATTTT.

The V and J genes are TRBV2 and TRBJ1-5; no definite D call. Germline-derived CDR1 and CDR2 are SNHLY and FYNNEI. The CDR3 length is 12 residues. The V gene lost 5 bases and the J gene lost 5 bases, with 7 bases spanning the gap. CDR3 coding DNA: TGTGCCAGCAGTAACGGGGATCAGCCCCAGCATTTT. This sequence encodes CASSNGDQPQHF.

The chain joins TRBV6-5 to TRBJ1-5; D is unclear. The germline gives CDR1 MNHEY, CDR2 SVGAGI. This CDR3 has 14 amino acids. V was clipped by 4 bases and J by 4 bases, with 11 bases between them. The CDR3 protein is CASSLERRNQPQHF. CDR3 DNA sequence: TGTGCCAGCAGTTTAGAAAGGAGGAATCAGCCCCAGCATTTT.

The chain joins TRBV24-1 to TRBJ1-4, with 8 bases lining up with TRBD1. The CDR3 has 15 amino acids. Trimming took 4 bases from V and 3 from J; bases not matched to a gene: 3. Germline CDR1 and CDR2: KGHDR and SFDVKD. The CDR3 here is CATSDNRGSNEKLFF. CDR3 bases: TGTGCCACCAGTGACAACAGGGGGTCTAATGAAAAACTGTTTTTT.

J is TRBJ1-5 and V is TRBV19; perhaps TRBD1 as D (5 bases). Germline CDR1 is LNHDA and CDR2 is SQIVND (reference sequence). The CDR3 length is 15 residues. Trimming took 5 bases from V and 6 from J, leaving 17 bases between them. The CDR3 region is CASSHGGDLGQPQHF. DNA of the CDR3: TGTGCCAGTAGTCACGGGGGGGATTTAGGTCAGCCCCAGCATTTT.

The chain carries TRBV19 and TRBJ2-4, with no clear D. From germline, CDR1 is LNHDA and CDR2 SQIVND (reference sequence). V lost 4 bases to trimming and J lost 8 bases, with 12 bases between them. This CDR3 comprises 13 residues. CDR3 residues: CASSKAKGDIQYF. The CDR3 nucleotides are TGTGCCAGTAGTAAGGCCAAAGGAGACATTCAGTACTTC.

The CDR3 is CASSRNLAGGVNEQFF. In nucleotides, the CDR3 is TGTGCCAGCAGTCGCAATCTTGCGGGGGGAGTCAACGAGCAGTTCTTC. V gene TRBV27 combines with J gene TRBJ2-1; 8 positions match TRBD2. Germline CDR1 reads MNHEY; CDR2 reads SMNVEV (reference sequence). The CDR3 is 16 amino acids. The ends lost 5 bases at V and 10 bases at J; junction bases unmatched: 16.

This rearrangement joins TRBV7-8 to TRBJ2-1; the match to TRBD2 covers 8 bases. Germline trimming cut 1 base from V and 4 bases from J; bases unmatched to any gene: 3. The CDR3 contains 15 residues. Germline V gene lookup returns CDR1 SGHVS and CDR2 FQNEAQ. CDR3 in DNA: TGTGCCAGCAGCTTAGGCGGGGGGCTATACAATGAGCAGTTCTTC. This codes for CASSLGGGLYNEQFF.

This chain joins TRBV7-9 and TRBJ2-1, with 11 bases aligning to TRBD2. The CDR3 is 15 amino acids. From germline, CDR1 is SEHNR and CDR2 FQNEAQ (reference sequence). With 5 bases clipped from V and 10 bases from J, the junction kept 10 bases outside the gene matches. CDR3 nucleotides: TGTGCCAGCAGCACGACTAGCGGGGAGGCGGGGGAGCAGTTCTTC. The encoded protein is CASSTTSGEAGEQFF.

This chain uses TRBV28 with TRBJ2-7; unclear D gene. There are 17 residues in the CDR3. The V end was cut by 1 base, the J end by 6 bases, with 22 bases between. Germline assignment: CDR1 MDHEN and CDR2 SYDVKM. CDR3 protein: CASSLLRSGSLKSEQYF. The DNA for the CDR3 is TGTGCCAGCAGTTTATTGAGGTCCGGTAGCTTAAAGTCCGAGCAGTACTTC.

The gene calls are TRBV5-1 and TRBJ1-6; D is unresolved. Deletions cut 4 bases from V and 11 bases from J, with 13 bases between. Germline V gene data show CDR1 as SGHRS and CDR2 as YFSETQ. The CDR3 consists of 13 residues. CDR3 sequence: CASSTAGGPPLHF. In nucleotides, the CDR3 is TGCGCCAGCAGCACGGCAGGTGGCCCACCCCTCCACTTT. The full variable domain, its missing parts supplied by reference TRBV5-1 and TRBJ1-6, is KAGVTQTPRYLIKTRGQQVTLSCSPISGHRSVSWYQQTPGQGLQFLFEYFSETQRNKGNFPGRFSGRQFSNSRSEMNVSTLELGDSALYLCASSTAGGPPLHFGNGTRLTVT.